The next 5 T cell receptor beta chains were all read from a single sample in a study of T cells in tumors after PD-1 blockade. The table came from immunoSEQ multiplex PCR; TCRdb's copy has only in-frame clones and leaves some out. In the table there are about 5,000 clones, roughly 80% of which are singletons. This specimen was PBMCs, taken after anti-PD-1 therapy. The receptors come from a human donor with advanced basal cell or squamous cell carcinoma (not recorded which).

This rearrangement joins TRBV7-9 to TRBJ1-2; no definite D call. V was cut by 5 bases and J by 7 bases, with 17 bases left in between. Germline CDR1 and CDR2: SEHNR and FQNEAQ (reference sequence). This CDR3 has 14 amino acids. The CDR3 bases are TGTGCCAGCAGCGACAACTCCCGAGGTTCTGGCTACACCTTC. Translated: CASSDNSRGSGYTF.

A few counts support this clone. This chain connects TRBV25-1 to TRBJ2-7; 7 bases match TRBD1. The CDR3 is 13 amino acids. CDR1 and CDR2 (germline): MGHDK, SYGVNS. Unmatched junction bases numbered 5, after V lost 3 bases and J lost 6 bases. The DNA for the CDR3 is TGTGCCAGCAGTGACAGACAGGGTTCCGAGCAGTACTTC. This codes for CASSDRQGSEQYF.

This chain links TRBV7-8 with TRBJ1-2, with TRBD1 matching 10 bases. In germline, CDR1 is SGHVS, CDR2 FQNEAQ. Trimming took 5 bases from V and 8 from J; bases not matched to a gene: 11. This CDR3 comprises 15 residues. The CDR3: CASSNRDRGYDGYTF. CDR3 bases: TGTGCCAGCAGCAACCGGGACAGGGGTTACGACGGCTACACCTTC.

CDR3 in amino acids: CASSYHSGFSYGYTF. Written as DNA, the CDR3 is TGTGCCAGCAGTTACCACTCAGGGTTTTCCTATGGCTACACCTTC. V usage is TRBV6-2 or TRBV6-3 and J usage is TRBJ1-2; D may be TRBD1 (5 bases). The CDR3 extends over 15 amino acids. Trimming pared 2 bases from V and 4 bases from J, leaving 14 bases between. Germline V CDR1 and CDR2: MNHEY, SVGEGT.

The chain carries TRBV6-5 and TRBJ1-5; 8 nucleotides match TRBD1. Germline CDR1 is MNHEY and CDR2 is SVGAGI. The ends lost 8 bases at V and 7 bases at J; junction bases unmatched: 13. This CDR3 has 15 residues. CDR3 residues: CASQPGQARGQPQHF. The CDR3, as DNA: TGTGCCAGCCAACCGGGACAGGCGAGGGGGCAGCCCCAGCATTTT.